Listed below are T cell receptor beta chains from one sample, sequenced in a study of blood T cell repertoires in COVID-19. Produced via immunoSEQ multiplex PCR; TCRdb's table is partial and in-frame only. The table records approximately 77,000 clones, 85% of them present only once. The specimen was peripheral blood. The receptors originated from a man in his forties or fifties with COVID-19, enrolled during active disease. Both conserved end residues are part of each CDR3. The order of the fields is D gene, clone size, CDR3 length, V gene, J gene, CDR3 DNA, CDR3 protein. The D gene is left open where the match is weak. Expanded clones are given a class, and other clones once, few, many or no size at all.

NA	NA	15	TRBV3-1/TRBV3-2	TRBJ2-7	TGTGCCAGCAGCCGCGGAACGACGGGGGCCTACGAGCAGTACTTC	CASSRGTTGAYEQYF
TRBD1	NA	15	TRBV28	TRBJ2-7	TGTGCCAGCACCTATAGAAACAGGGGGCTCTACGAGCAGTACTTC	CASTYRNRGLYEQYF
NA	NA	14	TRBV28	TRBJ1-1	TGTGCCAGCAGTTTGTCCCTTCTGAACACTGAAGCTTTCTTT	CASSLSLLNTEAFF
TRBD2	once	15	TRBV3-1/TRBV3-2	TRBJ2-1	TGTGCCAGCAGCCGATCCGGGACTACCTACAATGAGCAGTTCTTC	CASSRSGTTYNEQFF
TRBD2	once	13	TRBV6-5	TRBJ2-1	TGTGCCAGCAGTCCCCGGACTAGCGGGAGCGAGTTCTTC	CASSPRTSGSEFF
NA	NA	12	TRBV29-1	TRBJ2-7	TGCAGCGTTCGAGCGGAAGTATACGGGCAGTACTTC	CSVRAEVYGQYF
NA	NA	14	TRBV20-1	TRBJ2-7	TGCAGTGCTAGTTCCCCACGGGACACCTACGAGCAGTACTTC	CSASSPRDTYEQYF
NA	NA	14	TRBV19	TRBJ1-1	TGTGCCAGTAGTATGGCCGGGGAGCACACTGAAGCTTTCTTT	CASSMAGEHTEAFF
NA	NA	14	TRBV19	TRBJ2-1	TGTGCCAGTAGTATCGGGAGCTCCTACAATGAGCAGTTCTTC	CASSIGSSYNEQFF
TRBD1	NA	14	TRBV2	TRBJ1-1	TGTGCCAGCAGTGCGAGACAGGGGTTTGCTGAAGCTTTCTTT	CASSARQGFAEAFF
TRBD1	NA	15	TRBV28	TRBJ1-2	TGTGCCAGCGGACGACAGGGATTAGGGAACTATGGCTACACCTTC	CASGRQGLGNYGYTF
NA	once	14	TRBV28	TRBJ1-5	TGTGCCAGCAGTTCCGGGACTGGGGTGCAGCCCCAGCATTTT	CASSSGTGVQPQHF
NA	NA	15	TRBV30	TRBJ1-3	TGTGCCTGGAGTAGGGGGGGGGTTGGTGGAAACACCATATATTTT	CAWSRGGVGGNTIYF
NA	NA	12	TRBV5-1	TRBJ1-2	TGCGCCAGCAGCTTGGGCAGGGGAGGCTACACCTTC	CASSLGRGGYTF
TRBD1	once	15	TRBV28	TRBJ1-6	TGTGCCAGCAGTTCCCCCGGACAGGGAAATTCACCCCTCCACTTT	CASSSPGQGNSPLHF
TRBD1	NA	15	TRBV2	TRBJ2-7	TGTGCCAGCAGTGAGGTGGGCAGGGGGCGTGGGGAGCAGTACTTC	CASSEVGRGRGEQYF
NA	NA	15	TRBV6-5	TRBJ1-5	TGTGCCAGCAGACCCGCGGGCGGGACCAATCAGCCCCAGCATTTT	CASRPAGGTNQPQHF
NA	NA	16	TRBV4-1	TRBJ2-7	TGCGCCAGCAGCCAGCCTCGGGGGACGGTTGCCTACGAGCAGTACTTC	CASSQPRGTVAYEQYF
TRBD1	few	14	TRBV6-4	TRBJ2-1	TGTGCCAGCAGTGACGGGACAGGGGGCAATGAGCAGTTCTTC	CASSDGTGGNEQFF
NA	NA	16	TRBV10-1	TRBJ2-2	TGCGCCAGCAGTGAGTCGATCCAGGGGCGCACCGGGGAGCTGTTTTTT	CASSESIQGRTGELFF